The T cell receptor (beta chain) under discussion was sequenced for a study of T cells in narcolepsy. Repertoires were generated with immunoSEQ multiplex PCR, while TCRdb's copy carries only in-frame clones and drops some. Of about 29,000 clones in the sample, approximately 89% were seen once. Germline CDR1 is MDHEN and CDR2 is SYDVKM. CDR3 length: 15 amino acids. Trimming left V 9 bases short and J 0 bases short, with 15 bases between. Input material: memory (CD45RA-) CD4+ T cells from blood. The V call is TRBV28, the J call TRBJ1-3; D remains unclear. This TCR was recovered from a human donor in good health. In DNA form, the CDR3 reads TGTGCCAGTTCAAAAGGTGGCAACTCTGGAAACACCATATATTTT. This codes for CASSKGGNSGNTIYF. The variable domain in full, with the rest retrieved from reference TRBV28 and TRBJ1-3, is DVKVTQSSRYLVKRTGEKVFLECVQDMDHENMFWYRQDPGLGLRLIYFSYDVKMKEKGDIPEGYSVSREKKERFSLILESASTNQTSMYLCASSKGGNSGNTIYFGEGSWLTVV.